This TCR beta chain was recovered during a study of T cell responses to AZD1222 COVID-19 vaccine. Study-wide results and limits: Two doses of AZD1222 preceded a rise in Spike-specific TCR breadth and depth.

On this clone: No antigen is known for it.

Sequenced by immunoSEQ multiplex PCR; TCRdb stores in-frame clones only, minus some. The sample records more than 90,000 clones, 80% to 90% being singletons. The CDR3 covers 11 residues. V was trimmed by 6 bases and J by 4 bases, leaving 6 bases between them. Germline V gives CDR1 SNHLY, CDR2 FYNNEI. This receptor was identified in an adult who received the AZD1222 COVID-19 vaccine. The sample here was peripheral blood, taken 28 days after the second AZD1222 dose. The chain carries TRBV2 and TRBJ1-1, with unresolved D. The CDR3 DNA reads TGTGCCAGCAGGAAGGTCACTGAAGCTTTCTTT. It yields the protein CASRKVTEAFF.